This T cell receptor beta chain emerged from a study of OX40 agonist ivuxolimab in advanced cancers. Regarding the complete study: Ivuxolimab was a fully human IgG2 agonistic monoclonal antibody targeting the costimulatory receptor OX40 (CD134). Intravenous ivuxolimab was administered to patients every 2 weeks at six dose levels: 0.01, 0.1, 0.3, 1.5, 3 and 10 mg/kg. Partial responses were achieved by three dose-escalation patients, of whom one had hepatocellular carcinoma and two had cutaneous melanoma. Patients were allowed to have had prior anti-PD-1, anti-PD-L1 or anti-CTLA-4 therapy, and around 41% of the dose-escalation patients had previously received checkpoint inhibitors. The paper describes the monotherapy dose-escalation part (N of about 52 patients) of the phase I trial of ivuxolimab. A male proportion of about 79% and a mean age of 60 years, ranging from 23 to 79, were recorded for the dose-escalation cohort. Among the roughly 50 dose-escalation patients, around 19 had hepatocellular carcinoma, roughly 15 melanoma, 9 renal cell carcinoma and 9 head and neck cancer. Peripheral TCRbeta sequencing aimed to test whether ivuxolimab altered TCR sequence diversity and caused clonal T-cell expansion. Broad study findings and their caveats: In partial responders in the 0.1-3.0 mg/kg groups, normalized peripheral clonal expansion was found to be among the lowest, especially among CD8+ T cells. After ivuxolimab, expanded clones were on average more numerous among CD8+ T cells than among CD4+ T cells. At doses of 0.1 to 3.0 mg/kg, clonal expansion of both CD4+ and CD8+ T cells in blood was seen between baseline and week 6. The antigen specificity of the clonally expanded peripheral T cells was not determined. Low levels of normalized T-cell clonal expansion were also seen in some patients who did not respond.

A note on this clone: This clone's antigen is unknown. No base quality information exists; no much larger clone differs at one position.

The trial excluded patients who had a history of autoimmune disease or were on systemic immunosuppression. In every dose cohort, peripheral blood was drawn for TCR sequencing at baseline, cycle 4 day 1, and cycle 7 day 1. Samples were obtained from an open-label, multicenter, first-in-human phase I dose-escalation trial of ivuxolimab. The trial enrolled adults with locally advanced or metastatic head and neck squamous cell, hepatocellular, melanoma or renal cell carcinoma. CD4+ and CD8+ T cells were sorted separately from peripheral blood before TCR sequencing. Measured from the cysteine to the phenylalanine, the CDR3 is 16 residues long. Of the read, only the CDR3 DNA is kept; its 48 bases are in frame from base 1. From the germline V gene, CDR1 is MDHEN and CDR2 is SYDVKM. V and J are trimmed by 4 bases and 8 bases, and the gene matches miss 11 bases of the junction. Genomic DNA was extracted from sorted cells for sequencing of the TCRbeta CDR3 region. The immunoSEQ Assay was used for sequencing of TCRbeta CDR3 regions. Entries here come from immuneACCESS through TCRdb and include only in-frame sequences with V and J called. Some clones fail to appear in such tables; in the studies checked, an unresolved V gene covers under half of the shortfall, and the cause of the remainder is unknown. In this sample the table shows tens of thousands of clones, 65% to 85% of which occur a single time. The ten largest account for 8.2% of the sample.

The source material was CD4+ or CD8+ T cells sorted from blood, sampled in a trial of the OX40 agonist ivuxolimab. This chain joins TRBV28 to TRBJ2-3; TRBD2 fits 11 bases in the junction. The sequence was collected from an adult with an advanced solid tumor such as melanoma, head and neck, liver or kidney cancer. CDR3 reads: CASSSTGTSGLFTQYF. In nucleotides, the sequence is TGTGCCAGCAGTTCCACCGGGACTAGCGGTTTGTTTACGCAGTATTTT.